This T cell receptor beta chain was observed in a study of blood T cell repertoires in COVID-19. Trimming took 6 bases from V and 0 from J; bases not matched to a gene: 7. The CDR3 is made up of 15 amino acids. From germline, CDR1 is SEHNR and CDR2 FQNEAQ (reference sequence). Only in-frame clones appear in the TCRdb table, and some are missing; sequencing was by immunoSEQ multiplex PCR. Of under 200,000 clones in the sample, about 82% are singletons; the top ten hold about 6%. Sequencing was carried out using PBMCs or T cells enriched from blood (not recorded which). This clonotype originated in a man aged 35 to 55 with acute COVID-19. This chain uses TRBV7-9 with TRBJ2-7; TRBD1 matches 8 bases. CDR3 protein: CASSPGGISSYEQYF. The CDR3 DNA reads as TGTGCCAGCAGTCCAGGGGGCATTAGCTCCTACGAGCAGTACTTC. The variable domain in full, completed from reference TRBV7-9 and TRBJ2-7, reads DTGVSQNPRHKITKRGQNVTFRCDPISEHNRLYWYRQTLGQGPEFLTYFQNEAQLEKSRLLSDRFSAERPKGSFSTLEIQRTEQGDSAMYLCASSPGGISSYEQYFGPGTRLTVT.